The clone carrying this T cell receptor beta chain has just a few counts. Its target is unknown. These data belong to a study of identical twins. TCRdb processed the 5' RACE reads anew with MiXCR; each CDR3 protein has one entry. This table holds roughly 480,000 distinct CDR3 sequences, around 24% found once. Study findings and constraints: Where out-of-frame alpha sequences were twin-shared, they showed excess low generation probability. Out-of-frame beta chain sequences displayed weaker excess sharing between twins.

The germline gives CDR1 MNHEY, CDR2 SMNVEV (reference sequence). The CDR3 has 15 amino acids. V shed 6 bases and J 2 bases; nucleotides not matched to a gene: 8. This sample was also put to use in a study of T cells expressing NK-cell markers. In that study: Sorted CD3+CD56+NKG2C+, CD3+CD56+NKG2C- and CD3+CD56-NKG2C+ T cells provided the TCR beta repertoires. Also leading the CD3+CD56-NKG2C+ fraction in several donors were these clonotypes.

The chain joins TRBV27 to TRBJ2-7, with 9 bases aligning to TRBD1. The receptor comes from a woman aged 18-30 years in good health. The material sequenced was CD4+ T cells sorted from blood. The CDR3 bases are TGTGCCAGCAGCAATCAGGGGACAGGGACCTACGAGCAGTACTTC. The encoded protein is CASSNQGTGTYEQYF.